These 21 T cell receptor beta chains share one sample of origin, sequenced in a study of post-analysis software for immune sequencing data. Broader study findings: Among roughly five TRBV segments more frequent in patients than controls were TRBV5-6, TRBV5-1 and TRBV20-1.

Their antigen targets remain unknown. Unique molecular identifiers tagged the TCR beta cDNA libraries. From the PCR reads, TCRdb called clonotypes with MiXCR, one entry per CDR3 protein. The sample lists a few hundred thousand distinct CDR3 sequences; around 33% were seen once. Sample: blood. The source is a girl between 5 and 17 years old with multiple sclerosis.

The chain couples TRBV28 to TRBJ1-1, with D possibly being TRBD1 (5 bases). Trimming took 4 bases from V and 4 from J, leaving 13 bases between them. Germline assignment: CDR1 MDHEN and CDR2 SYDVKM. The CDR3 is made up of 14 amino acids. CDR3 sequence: CASSSLGTPTEAFF. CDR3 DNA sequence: TGTGCCAGCAGTTCTCTCGGGACCCCCACTGAAGCTTTCTTT.

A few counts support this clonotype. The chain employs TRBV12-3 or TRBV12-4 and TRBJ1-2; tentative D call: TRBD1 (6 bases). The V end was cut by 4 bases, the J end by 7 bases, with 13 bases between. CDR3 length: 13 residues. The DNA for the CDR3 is TGTGCCAGCAGTTCCTGGGACACCACTGGCTACACCTTC. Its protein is CASSSWDTTGYTF.

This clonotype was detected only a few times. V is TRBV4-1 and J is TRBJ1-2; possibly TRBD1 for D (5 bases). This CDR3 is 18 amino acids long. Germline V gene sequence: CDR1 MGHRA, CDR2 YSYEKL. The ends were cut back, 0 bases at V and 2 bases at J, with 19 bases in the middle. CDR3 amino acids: CASSQDRESWGGNYGYTF. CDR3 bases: TGCGCCAGCAGCCAAGATAGAGAGAGCTGGGGGGGGAACTATGGCTACACCTTC.

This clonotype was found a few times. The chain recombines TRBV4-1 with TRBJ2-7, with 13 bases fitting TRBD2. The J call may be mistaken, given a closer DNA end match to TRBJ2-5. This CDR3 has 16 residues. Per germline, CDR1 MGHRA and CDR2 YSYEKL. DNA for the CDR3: TGCGCCAGCTCCTGGACTAGCGGGGGTCCGGGGGAGACCCAGTACTTC. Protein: CASSWTSGGPGETQYF.

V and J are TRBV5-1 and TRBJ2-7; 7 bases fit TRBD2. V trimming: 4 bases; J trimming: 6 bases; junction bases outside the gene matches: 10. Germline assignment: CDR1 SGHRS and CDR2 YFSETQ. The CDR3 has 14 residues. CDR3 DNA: TGCGCCAGCAGCCCGGGGGAGGGAGTTCTCGAGCAGTACTTC. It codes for CASSPGEGVLEQYF.

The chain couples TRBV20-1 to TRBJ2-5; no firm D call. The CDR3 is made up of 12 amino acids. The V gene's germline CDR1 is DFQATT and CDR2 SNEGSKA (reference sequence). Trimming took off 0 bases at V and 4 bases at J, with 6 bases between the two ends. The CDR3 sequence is CSARDIGETQYF. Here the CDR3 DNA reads TGCAGTGCTAGAGATATAGGAGAGACCCAGTACTTC.

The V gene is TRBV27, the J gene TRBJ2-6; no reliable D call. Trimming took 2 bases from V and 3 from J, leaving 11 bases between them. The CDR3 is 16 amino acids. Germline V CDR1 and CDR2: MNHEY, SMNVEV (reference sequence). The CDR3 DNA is TGTGCCAGCAGTTTAATGGGGATCCGTGGGGCCAACGTCCTGACTTTC. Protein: CASSLMGIRGANVLTF.

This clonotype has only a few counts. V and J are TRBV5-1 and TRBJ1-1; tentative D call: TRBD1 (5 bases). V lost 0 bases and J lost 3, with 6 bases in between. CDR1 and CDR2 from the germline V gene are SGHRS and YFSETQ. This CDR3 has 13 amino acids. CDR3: CASSLEQDTEAFF. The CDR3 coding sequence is TGCGCCAGCAGCTTGGAACAGGACACTGAAGCTTTCTTT.

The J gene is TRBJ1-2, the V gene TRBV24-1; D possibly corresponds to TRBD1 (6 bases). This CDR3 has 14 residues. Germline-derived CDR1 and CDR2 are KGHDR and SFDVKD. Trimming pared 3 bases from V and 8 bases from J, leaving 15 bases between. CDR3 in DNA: TGTGCCACCAGTGATGCTTCAGGGGAGAGGGGCTACACCTTC. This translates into CATSDASGERGYTF.

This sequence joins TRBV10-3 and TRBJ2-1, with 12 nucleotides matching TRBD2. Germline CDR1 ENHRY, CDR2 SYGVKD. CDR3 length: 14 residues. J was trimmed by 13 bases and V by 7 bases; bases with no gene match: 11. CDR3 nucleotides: TGTGCCATCAATCAACTAGCGGGGGGACCGACCCAGTTCTTC. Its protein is CAINQLAGGPTQFF.

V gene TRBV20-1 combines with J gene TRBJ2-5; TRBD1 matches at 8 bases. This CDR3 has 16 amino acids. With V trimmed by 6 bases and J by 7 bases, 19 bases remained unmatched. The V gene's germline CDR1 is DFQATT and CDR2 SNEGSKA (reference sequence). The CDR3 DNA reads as TGCAGTGCCCTACGGACAGGGATGGGATCGGGTGGGACCCAGTACTTC. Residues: CSALRTGMGSGGTQYF.

CDR3 coding DNA: TGCAGTGCGGGATACCGGGACTTCCGAGAGACCCAGTACTTC. Its protein product is CSAGYRDFRETQYF. The chain recombines TRBV20-1 with TRBJ2-5; a weak D match, TRBD2 (6 bases). Trimming left V 6 bases short and J 4 bases short, with 18 bases between. Per the germline V gene, CDR1 is DFQATT and CDR2 is SNEGSKA (reference sequence). This CDR3 is 14 amino acids long.

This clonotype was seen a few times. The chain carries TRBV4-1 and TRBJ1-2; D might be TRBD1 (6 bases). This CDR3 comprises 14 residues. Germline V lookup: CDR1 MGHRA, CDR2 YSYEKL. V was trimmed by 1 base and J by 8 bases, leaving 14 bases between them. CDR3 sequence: CASSQVIQGKGYTF. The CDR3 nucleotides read TGCGCCAGCAGCCAAGTAATCCAGGGGAAAGGCTACACCTTC.

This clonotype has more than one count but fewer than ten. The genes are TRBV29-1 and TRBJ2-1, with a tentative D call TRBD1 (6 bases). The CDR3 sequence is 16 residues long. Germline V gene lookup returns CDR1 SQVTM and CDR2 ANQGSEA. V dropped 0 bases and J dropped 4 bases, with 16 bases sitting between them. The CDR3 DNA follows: TGCAGCGTTGAAGATCCGGGACACCCACGATACAATGAGCAGTTCTTC. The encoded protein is CSVEDPGHPRYNEQFF.

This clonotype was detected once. The CDR3 protein is CASSKWGSYNEQFF. CDR3 DNA sequence: TGCGCCAGCAGTAAGTGGGGATCCTACAATGAGCAGTTCTTC. This chain connects TRBV4-3 to TRBJ2-1, with D unclear. This CDR3 contains 14 residues. The V end was cut by 6 bases, the J end by 1 base, with 10 bases between. In germline, CDR1 is LGHNA, CDR2 YSLEER.

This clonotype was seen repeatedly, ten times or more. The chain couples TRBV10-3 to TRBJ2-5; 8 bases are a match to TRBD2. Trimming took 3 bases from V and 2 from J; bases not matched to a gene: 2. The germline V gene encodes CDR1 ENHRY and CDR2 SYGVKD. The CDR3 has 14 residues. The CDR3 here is CAISEGTSQETQYF. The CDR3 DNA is TGTGCCATCAGTGAAGGGACTAGTCAAGAGACCCAGTACTTC.

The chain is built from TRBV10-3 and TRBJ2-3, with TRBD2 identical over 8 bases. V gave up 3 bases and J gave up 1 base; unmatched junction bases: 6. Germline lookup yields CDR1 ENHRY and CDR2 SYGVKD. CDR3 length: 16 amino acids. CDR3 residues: CAISEGAGARTDTQYF. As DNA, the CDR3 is TGTGCCATCAGTGAAGGAGCGGGGGCCCGCACAGATACGCAGTATTTT.

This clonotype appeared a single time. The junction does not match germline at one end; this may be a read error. The CDR3 nucleotides are TGTGCCAGCAGTGACTCCCTACTAGCGGGGTCAGATACGCAGTATTTT. Translated: CASSDSLLAGSDTQYF. This sequence joins TRBV6-5 and TRBJ2-3, with 10 bases fitting TRBD2. This CDR3 is built from 16 residues. Germline CDR1 MNHEY, CDR2 SVGAGI.

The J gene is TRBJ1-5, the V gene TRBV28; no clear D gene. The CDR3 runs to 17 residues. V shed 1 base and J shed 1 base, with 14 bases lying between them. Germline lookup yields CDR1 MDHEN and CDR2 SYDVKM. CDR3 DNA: TGTGCCAGCAGTTTATTCTCGCCCCGGGGAAGCAATCAGCCCCAGCATTTT. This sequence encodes CASSLFSPRGSNQPQHF.

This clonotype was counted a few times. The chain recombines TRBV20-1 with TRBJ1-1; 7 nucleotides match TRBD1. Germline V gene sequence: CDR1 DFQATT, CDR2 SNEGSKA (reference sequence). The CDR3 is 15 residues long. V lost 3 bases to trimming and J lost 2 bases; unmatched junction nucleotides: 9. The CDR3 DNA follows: TGCAGTGCTAGTGTCAGGGGGGCGGGAAACACTGAAGCTTTCTTT. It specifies CSASVRGAGNTEAFF.

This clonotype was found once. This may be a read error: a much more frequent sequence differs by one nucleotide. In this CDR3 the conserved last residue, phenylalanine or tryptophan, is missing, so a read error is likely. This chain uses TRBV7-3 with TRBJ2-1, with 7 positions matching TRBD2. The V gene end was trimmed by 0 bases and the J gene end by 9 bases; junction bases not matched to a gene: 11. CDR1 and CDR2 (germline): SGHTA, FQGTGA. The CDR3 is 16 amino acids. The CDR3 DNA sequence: TGTGCCAGCAGCTTAACGAGGGGAGGGGCACAAGGTGAGCAGTTCTTA. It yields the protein CASSLTRGGAQGEQFL.